Each of the 31 T cell receptor beta chains below was sequenced from the same sample in a study of blood T cell repertoires in COVID-19. TCRdb keeps only in-frame clones here, not all; method: immunoSEQ multiplex PCR. The sample consists of about 140,000 clones, around 82% of them appearing once. Sequencing used peripheral blood. These receptors were taken from a woman aged 60-70 years with acute or convalescent COVID-19.

V gene TRBV7-2 combines with J gene TRBJ2-7; D is ambiguous. Germline V gives CDR1 SGHTA, CDR2 FQGNSA. The CDR3 contains 12 residues. Trimming took off 5 bases at V and 3 bases at J, with 8 bases between the two ends. CDR3 region: CASSRSLYEQYF. CDR3 sequence (DNA): TGTGCCAGCAGCCGAAGCCTCTACGAGCAGTACTTC.

The gene calls are TRBV30 and TRBJ2-3, with TRBD2 identical over 7 bases. After removal of 0 bases from V and 3 bases from J, the junction contained 6 bases not matched to a gene. The CDR3 contains 15 residues. The germline CDR1 and CDR2 sequences are GTSNPN and SVGIG (reference sequence). The CDR3 loop is CAWSVRGSKTDTQYF. CDR3 nucleotides: TGTGCCTGGAGTGTACGCGGGAGTAAGACAGATACGCAGTATTTT.

This chain uses TRBV28 with TRBJ1-5; the D gene is possibly TRBD1 (6 bases). The CDR3 is made up of 16 amino acids. Trimming took off 6 bases at V and 3 bases at J, with 18 bases between the two ends. The germline gives CDR1 MDHEN, CDR2 SYDVKM. DNA for the CDR3: TGTGCCAGCAGCTCGGGACACTACCACCCCAATCAGCCCCAGCATTTT. The encoded protein is CASSSGHYHPNQPQHF.

Turning to this clone: At one of its ends the junction is not consistent with the germline gene, which may arise from a read error. The rearrangement joins TRBV2 to TRBJ1-2; D gene unclear. The germline gives CDR1 SNHLY, CDR2 FYNNEI. The CDR3 spans 13 residues. CDR3 in amino acids: CASREGYLDGYTF. The CDR3 nucleotides read TGTGCCAGCAGGGAAGGTTATCTAGATGGCTACACCTTC.

Remarks on this clone: At one end the junction does not follow the germline gene, possibly because of a read error. The rearrangement uses TRBV12-3 or TRBV12-4 and TRBJ1-1, with TRBD1 matching over 9 bases. The CDR3 totals 12 residues. CDR3 in amino acids: CASILWTGVAEF. CDR3 DNA: TGTGCCAGCATCCTCTGGACAGGGGTCGCCGAGTTT.

The chain uses TRBV15 and TRBJ1-5; D is unclear. The germline V gene has CDR1 LNHNV and CDR2 YYDKDF (reference sequence). The V and J ends lost 4 bases and 0 bases respectively, with 10 bases between them. This CDR3 is 15 amino acids long. The CDR3 nucleotides are TGTGCCACCAGCATGGGCGGGTATAGCAATCAGCCCCAGCATTTT. The encoded protein is CATSMGGYSNQPQHF.

This chain links TRBV12-5 with TRBJ2-5; weak D call: TRBD2 (5 bases). With 9 bases removed from V and 5 bases from J, the gap between germline ends came to 10 bases. Germline V lookup: CDR1 LGHNT, CDR2 FRNRAP. The CDR3 sequence is 11 residues long. CDR3 residues: CASGVTETQYF. The CDR3 coding sequence is TGTGCTAGCGGGGTTACGGAGACCCAGTACTTC.

This clone was detected a few times. DNA for the CDR3: TGTGCCAGCTCTCAGGCGAACTATGGCTACACCTTC. Encoded protein: CASSQANYGYTF. This chain uses TRBV28 with TRBJ1-2; no firm D call. CDR1 is MDHEN, CDR2 SYDVKM, per germline. Trimming took 8 bases from V and 2 from J, leaving 9 bases between them. CDR3 size: 12 residues.

The chain uses TRBV3-1 (or the pseudogene TRBV3-2) and TRBJ1-5, with TRBD1 matching 8 bases. Germline lookup yields CDR1 LGHDT and CDR2 YNNKEL (reference sequence). The length of the CDR3 is 16 residues. The V segment lost 3 bases and the J segment 6 bases; nucleotides outside the gene matches: 10. CDR3 coding DNA: TGTGCCAGCAGCCACCTAGGACAGGGTTTCGGTCAGCCCCAGCATTTT. This encodes CASSHLGQGFGQPQHF.

CDR3 residues: CASSQDNVVAGGIEQFF. In DNA, the CDR3 is TGTGCCAGCAGCCAAGATAACGTGGTAGCGGGAGGTATTGAGCAGTTCTTC. The chain uses TRBV14 and TRBJ2-1; TRBD2 agrees at 10 bases. V lost 0 bases to trimming and J lost 9 bases; unmatched junction nucleotides: 11. The germline gives CDR1 SGHDN, CDR2 FVKESK. The CDR3 covers 17 residues.

The chain uses TRBV27 and TRBJ2-2, with 12 bases identical to TRBD2. Trimming at V came to 7 bases and at J to 5 bases, leaving 8 bases not matched to a gene. CDR3 size: 16 residues. Germline loops: CDR1 MNHEY, CDR2 SMNVEV (reference sequence). The chain's CDR3 is CASTYLTSGGTGELFF. The CDR3 DNA reads TGTGCCAGCACCTACCTGACTAGCGGGGGAACCGGGGAGCTGTTTTTT.

This clone was counted between two and nine times. V and J are TRBV7-9 and TRBJ1-1; 7 nucleotides line up with TRBD1. V shed 11 bases, J shed 0 bases, and the junction held 12 bases outside the gene matches. CDR3 length equals 15 residues. Germline lookup yields CDR1 SEHNR and CDR2 FQNEAQ (reference sequence). The CDR3 nucleotides are TGTGCCGCGGGGACAGAGTGGGGTTTGAACACTGAAGCTTTCTTT. Translated, it gives CAAGTEWGLNTEAFF.

V and J are TRBV27 and TRBJ2-3, with TRBD2 identical over 7 bases. The CDR3 is 15 amino acids. CDR1 is MNHEY, CDR2 SMNVEV, per germline (reference sequence). Trimming removed 1 base from V and 1 base from J; junction bases left unmatched: 2. Written as DNA, the CDR3 is TGTGCCAGCAGTTTATTCACTAGCGGCACAGATACGCAGTATTTT. It is translated as CASSLFTSGTDTQYF.

The V call is TRBV12-5, the J call TRBJ2-3; D remains unclear. Trimming removed 6 bases from V and 2 bases from J, with 6 bases in between. The germline V gene has CDR1 LGHNT and CDR2 FRNRAP. The CDR3 runs 12 residues. The CDR3: CASGRDTDTQYF. CDR3 nucleotide sequence: TGTGCTAGTGGACGAGACACAGATACGCAGTATTTT.

The chain uses TRBV6-5 and TRBJ1-1, with D hard to call. The CDR3 has 13 residues. Germline values: CDR1 MNHEY, CDR2 SVGAGI. Trimming removed 5 bases from V and 2 bases from J, with 9 bases in between. CDR3 DNA sequence: TGTGCCAGCAGTCCTGGACTCAACACTGAAGCTTTCTTT. Residues: CASSPGLNTEAFF.

The rearrangement links TRBV10-3 to TRBJ2-7; 10 bases line up with TRBD2. V lost 3 bases and J lost 4; bases outside the gene matches: 15. This CDR3 region has 18 residues. Germline V CDR1 and CDR2: ENHRY, SYGVKD. Here the CDR3 DNA reads TGTGCCATCAGTGATTATTCAAGTCCTAGCGGGAGCAAATACGAGCAGTACTTC. Encoded protein: CAISDYSSPSGSKYEQYF.

The rearrangement joins TRBV28 to TRBJ1-2; a possible D gene is TRBD1 (6 bases). Germline V gene sequence: CDR1 MDHEN, CDR2 SYDVKM. V gave up 4 bases and J gave up 4 bases, with 13 bases separating them. The CDR3 consists of 14 residues. The CDR3 DNA is TGTGCCAGCAGTTCCGGACAGACACCCTATGGCTACACCTTC. Encoded protein: CASSSGQTPYGYTF.

The J gene is TRBJ1-1, the V gene TRBV6-1; D is uncertain. The germline V and J ends were trimmed by 5 bases and 6 bases, with 7 bases remaining between them. Germline V gene lookup returns CDR1 MNHNS and CDR2 SASEGT. The CDR3 has 11 residues. The CDR3 sequence is CASSLVSEAFF. The DNA of the CDR3 is TGTGCCAGCAGTTTAGTTTCTGAAGCTTTCTTT.

V usage is TRBV30 and J usage is TRBJ1-1; TRBD1 agrees at 7 bases. The V segment lost 3 bases and the J segment 0 bases; nucleotides outside the gene matches: 10. The germline gives CDR1 GTSNPN, CDR2 SVGIG (reference sequence). The CDR3 covers 16 residues. The CDR3 nucleotides read TGTGCCTGGAGACACAGGGGCGGTAGGATGAACACTGAAGCTTTCTTT. Amino acid sequence: CAWRHRGGRMNTEAFF.

V usage is TRBV2 and J usage is TRBJ2-5; TRBD1 matches at 7 bases. V lost 10 bases, J lost 2 bases, and 7 bases stayed unmatched. The CDR3 sequence is 13 residues long. From germline, CDR1 is SNHLY and CDR2 FYNNEI. The DNA of the CDR3 is TGTGCCATCCGACAGGGCTCTCAAGAGACCCAGTACTTC. It is translated as CAIRQGSQETQYF.

The V call is TRBV3-1 (or the pseudogene TRBV3-2), the J call TRBJ1-5, with D possibly TRBD1 on 6 matching bases. This CDR3 is built from 14 residues. The V and J ends lost 5 bases and 7 bases respectively, with 15 bases between them. Germline V gives CDR1 LGHDT, CDR2 YNNKEL (reference sequence). CDR3 residues: CASSSRGRGQPQHF. The CDR3 DNA sequence: TGTGCCAGCAGCAGTAGGGGCAGGGGACAGCCCCAGCATTTT.

The chain carries TRBV13 and TRBJ2-7; maybe TRBD1 (9 bases). The CDR3 spans 15 residues. V was clipped by 5 bases and J by 3 bases, with 17 bases between them. Germline-derived CDR1 and CDR2 are PRHDT and FYEKMQ (reference sequence). The CDR3: CASSIRGGQGYEQYF. For the CDR3, the DNA is TGTGCCAGCAGCATCCGGGGGGGACAGGGCTACGAGCAGTACTTC.

The CDR3 nucleotides are TGCGCCAGCAGCCAAGATGCTACGAGTTTACAGTCCGCTTACAATGAGCAGTTCTTC. Its protein product is CASSQDATSLQSAYNEQFF. The V call is TRBV4-3, the J call TRBJ2-1; D gene unclear. Trimming cost V 0 bases and J 4 bases, with 22 bases left between them. Germline V CDR1 and CDR2: LGHNA, YSLEER. The CDR3 totals 19 residues.

The chain couples TRBV9 to TRBJ2-7; D is ambiguous. V was clipped by 0 bases and J by 1 base, with 5 bases between them. CDR1 SGDLS and CDR2 YYNGEE come from the germline V gene. The CDR3 extends over 13 amino acids. The CDR3 coding sequence is TGTGCCAGCAGCGTAGGAGGTTCCTACGAGCAGTACTTC. Its protein is CASSVGGSYEQYF.

J is TRBJ2-3 and V is TRBV24-1; 11 bases line up with TRBD2. CDR3 length: 16 residues. The ends lost 4 bases at V and 3 bases at J; junction bases unmatched: 5. The germline V gene has CDR1 KGHDR and CDR2 SFDVKD. CDR3 sequence reads: CATSETSGSLTDTQYF. CDR3 nucleotide sequence: TGTGCCACCAGTGAAACTAGCGGGAGTTTGACAGATACGCAGTATTTT.

The chain is built from TRBV30 and TRBJ2-2; no definite D call. Germline CDR1 and CDR2: GTSNPN and SVGIG (reference sequence). The CDR3 is 13 residues long. Trimming took 3 bases from V and 0 from J, leaving 5 bases between them. The CDR3 sequence is CAWRKPNTGELFF. The DNA for the CDR3 is TGTGCCTGGAGAAAGCCGAACACCGGGGAGCTGTTTTTT.

The V and J genes are TRBV28 and TRBJ2-3; 8 bases agree with TRBD1. V lost 6 bases, J lost 1 base, and 3 bases stayed unmatched. Per germline, CDR1 MDHEN and CDR2 SYDVKM. CDR3 size: 14 residues. CDR3 protein: CASSPGQGTDTQYF. Written as DNA, the CDR3 is TGTGCCAGCAGCCCGGGACAGGGCACAGATACGCAGTATTTT.

The rearrangement links TRBV7-9 to TRBJ1-2; weak D call: TRBD1 (5 bases). This CDR3 region has 14 residues. Deletions cut 4 bases from V and 2 bases from J, with 11 bases between. The V gene's germline CDR1 is SEHNR and CDR2 FQNEAQ (reference sequence). This CDR3 reads CASSSSRGNYGYTF. The CDR3 nucleotides read TGTGCCAGCAGCTCCTCGCGGGGCAACTATGGCTACACCTTC.

In DNA form, the CDR3 reads TGTGCCAGCAGCCCGGGGGGGCGTAGTGGCTACACCTTC. Its translation: CASSPGGRSGYTF. This rearrangement joins TRBV3-1 (or the pseudogene TRBV3-2) to TRBJ1-2; tentative D call: TRBD1 (6 bases). The CDR3 contains 13 residues. The germline gives CDR1 LGHDT, CDR2 YNNKEL (reference sequence). The V end lost 4 bases, the J end lost 7 bases, and 13 bases lay between the germline ends.

This chain uses TRBV3-1 (or the pseudogene TRBV3-2) with TRBJ2-7; TRBD2 matches at 10 bases. This CDR3 is built from 13 residues. J was trimmed by 11 bases and V by 1 base; bases with no gene match: 5. The germline V gene encodes CDR1 LGHDT and CDR2 YNNKEL (reference sequence). The CDR3 DNA follows: TGTGCCAGCAGCCAAGCCACCGGGACTAGCGAGTACTTC. As protein: CASSQATGTSEYF.

The chain links TRBV12-3 or TRBV12-4 to TRBJ2-2; the D is unclear. V was cut by 6 bases and J by 4 bases, with 9 bases left in between. The CDR3 totals 13 residues. The CDR3 coding sequence is TGTGCCAGCAGCCCCCAGGTCACCGGGGAGCTGTTTTTT. Amino acid sequence: CASSPQVTGELFF.